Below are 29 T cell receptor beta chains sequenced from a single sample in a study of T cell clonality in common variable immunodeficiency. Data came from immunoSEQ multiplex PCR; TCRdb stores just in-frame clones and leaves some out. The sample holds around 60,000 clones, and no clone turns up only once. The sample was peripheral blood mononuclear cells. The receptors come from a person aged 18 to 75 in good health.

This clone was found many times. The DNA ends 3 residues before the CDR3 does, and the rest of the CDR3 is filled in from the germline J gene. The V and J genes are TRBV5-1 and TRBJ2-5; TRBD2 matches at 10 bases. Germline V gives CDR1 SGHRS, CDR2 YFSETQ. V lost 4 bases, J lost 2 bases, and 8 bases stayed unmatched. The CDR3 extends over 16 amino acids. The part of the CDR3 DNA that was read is TGCGCCAGCAGCACCTCTAGCGGGGGACCACAAGAGACC. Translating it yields CASSTSSGGPQET. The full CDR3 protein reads CASSTSSGGPQETQYF. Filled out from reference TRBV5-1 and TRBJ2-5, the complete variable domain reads KAGVTQTPRYLIKTRGQQVTLSCSPISGHRSVSWYQQTPGQGLQFLFEYFSETQRNKGNFPGRFSGRQFSNSRSEMNVSTLELGDSALYLCASSTSSGGPQETQYFGPGTRLLVL.

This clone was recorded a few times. This CDR3 reads CASSETGQNEQFF. CDR3 bases read: TGTGCCAGCAGTGAAACAGGGCAGAATGAG. The rearrangement links TRBV25-1 to TRBJ2-1; TRBD1 is a possible D gene (6 bases). The CDR3 end is not reached by the read, which stops 3 residues before it; the germline J gene fills it in. The CDR3 is 13 amino acids. Germline V gives CDR1 MGHDK, CDR2 SYGVNS. V lost 2 bases, J lost 7 bases, and 9 bases lay in between.

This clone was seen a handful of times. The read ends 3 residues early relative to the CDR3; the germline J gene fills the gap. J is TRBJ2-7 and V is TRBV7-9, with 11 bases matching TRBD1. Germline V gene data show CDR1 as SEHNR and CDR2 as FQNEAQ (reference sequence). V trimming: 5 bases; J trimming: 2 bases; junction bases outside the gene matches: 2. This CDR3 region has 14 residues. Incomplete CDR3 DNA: TGTGCCAGCAGCGTGGGACAGGGGGCCTACGAG. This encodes CASSVGQGAYE. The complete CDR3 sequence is CASSVGQGAYEQYF.

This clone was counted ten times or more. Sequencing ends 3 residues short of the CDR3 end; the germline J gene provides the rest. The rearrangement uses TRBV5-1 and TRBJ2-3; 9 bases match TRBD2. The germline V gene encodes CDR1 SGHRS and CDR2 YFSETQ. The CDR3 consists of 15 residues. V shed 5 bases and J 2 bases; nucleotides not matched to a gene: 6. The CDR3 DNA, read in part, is TGCGCCAGCAGGACTAGCGGAGGGGACACAGATACG. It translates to CASRTSGGDTDT. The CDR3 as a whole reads CASRTSGGDTDTQYF.

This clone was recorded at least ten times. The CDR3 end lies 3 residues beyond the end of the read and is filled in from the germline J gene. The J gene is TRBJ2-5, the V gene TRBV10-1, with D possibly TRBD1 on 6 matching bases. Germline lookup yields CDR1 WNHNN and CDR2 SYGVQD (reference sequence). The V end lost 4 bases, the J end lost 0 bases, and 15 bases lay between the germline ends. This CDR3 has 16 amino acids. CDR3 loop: CASSGGVRGYQETQYF. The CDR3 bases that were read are TGCGCCAGCAGTGGAGGTGTTAGGGGGTACCAAGAGACC.

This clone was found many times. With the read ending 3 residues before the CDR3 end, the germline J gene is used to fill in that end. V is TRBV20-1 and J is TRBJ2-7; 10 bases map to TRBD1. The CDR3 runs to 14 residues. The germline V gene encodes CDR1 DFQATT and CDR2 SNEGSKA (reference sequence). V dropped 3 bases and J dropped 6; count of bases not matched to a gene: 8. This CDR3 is CSARAGTGDLEQYF. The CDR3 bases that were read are TGCAGTGCTAGGGCCGGGACAGGGGATCTCGAG.

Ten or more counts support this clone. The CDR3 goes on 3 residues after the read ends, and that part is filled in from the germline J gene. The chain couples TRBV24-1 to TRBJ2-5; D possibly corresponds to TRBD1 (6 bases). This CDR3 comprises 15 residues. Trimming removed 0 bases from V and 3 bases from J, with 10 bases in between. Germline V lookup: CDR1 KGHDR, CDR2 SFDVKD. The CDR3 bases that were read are TGTGCCACCAGTGATTTGGGGGGCAAGGAAGAGACC. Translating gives CATSDLGGKEET. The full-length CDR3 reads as CATSDLGGKEETQYF.

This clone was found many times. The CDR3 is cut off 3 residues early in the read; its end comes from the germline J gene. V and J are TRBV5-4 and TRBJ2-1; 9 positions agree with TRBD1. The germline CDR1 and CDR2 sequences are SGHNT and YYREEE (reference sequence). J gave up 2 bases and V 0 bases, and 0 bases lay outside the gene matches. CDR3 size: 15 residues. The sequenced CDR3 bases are TGTGCCAGCAGCTTGGGGACAGGGGCCTACAATGAG. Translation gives CASSLGTGAYNE. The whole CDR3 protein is CASSLGTGAYNEQFF.

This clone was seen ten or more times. Here the CDR3 reads CASSSGQFYGYTF. Incomplete CDR3 DNA: TGCGCCAGCAGCTCAGGACAGTTCTATGGC. This chain links TRBV5-1 with TRBJ1-2; possible D gene TRBD1, 6 bases. The read terminates 3 residues ahead of where the CDR3 ends, so the germline J gene completes it. The CDR3 spans 13 residues. Trimming pared 3 bases from V and 4 bases from J, leaving 10 bases between. Germline-derived CDR1 and CDR2 are SGHRS and YFSETQ. Variable domain in full (rest from reference TRBV5-1 and TRBJ1-2): KAGVTQTPRYLIKTRGQQVTLSCSPISGHRSVSWYQQTPGQGLQFLFEYFSETQRNKGNFPGRFSGRQFSNSRSEMNVSTLELGDSALYLCASSSGQFYGYTFGSGTRLTVV.

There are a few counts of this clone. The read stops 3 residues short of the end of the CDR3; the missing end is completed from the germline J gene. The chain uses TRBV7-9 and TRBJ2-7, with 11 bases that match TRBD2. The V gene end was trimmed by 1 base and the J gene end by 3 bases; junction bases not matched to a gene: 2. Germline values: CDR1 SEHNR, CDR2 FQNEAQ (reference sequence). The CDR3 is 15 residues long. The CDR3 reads CASSLVGLAGYEQYF. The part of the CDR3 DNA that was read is TGTGCCAGCAGCTTAGTAGGACTAGCGGGCTACGAG.

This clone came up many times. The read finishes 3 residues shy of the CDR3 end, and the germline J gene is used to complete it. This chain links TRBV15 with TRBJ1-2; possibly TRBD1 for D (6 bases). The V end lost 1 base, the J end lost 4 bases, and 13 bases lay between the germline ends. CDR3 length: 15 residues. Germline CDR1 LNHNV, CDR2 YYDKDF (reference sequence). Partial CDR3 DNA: TGTGCCACCAGCAGAGTGGCAGGGGACGGCTATGGC. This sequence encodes CATSRVAGDGYG. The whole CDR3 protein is CATSRVAGDGYGYTF.

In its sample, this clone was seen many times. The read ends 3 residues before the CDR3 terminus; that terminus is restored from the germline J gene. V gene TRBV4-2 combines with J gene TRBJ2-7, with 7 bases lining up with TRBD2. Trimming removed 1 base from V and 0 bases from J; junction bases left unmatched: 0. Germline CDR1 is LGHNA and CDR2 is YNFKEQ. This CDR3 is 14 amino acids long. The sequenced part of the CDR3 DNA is TGTGCCAGCAGCCAAGGGGGGGGCTCCTACGAG. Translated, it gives CASSQGGGSYE. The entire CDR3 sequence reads CASSQGGGSYEQYF.

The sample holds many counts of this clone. CDR3 DNA (partial): TGCAGTGCCCATCTAGCGGGAGTGGGGAATGAG. Protein: CSAHLAGVGNE. The CDR3 in full is CSAHLAGVGNEQFF. The chain employs TRBV20-1 and TRBJ2-1; 10 bases match TRBD2. The read stops 3 residues short of the end of the CDR3; the missing end is completed from the germline J gene. Trimming cost V 6 bases and J 7 bases; bases outside gene matches: 9. Germline lookup yields CDR1 DFQATT and CDR2 SNEGSKA (reference sequence). The CDR3 length is 14 residues.

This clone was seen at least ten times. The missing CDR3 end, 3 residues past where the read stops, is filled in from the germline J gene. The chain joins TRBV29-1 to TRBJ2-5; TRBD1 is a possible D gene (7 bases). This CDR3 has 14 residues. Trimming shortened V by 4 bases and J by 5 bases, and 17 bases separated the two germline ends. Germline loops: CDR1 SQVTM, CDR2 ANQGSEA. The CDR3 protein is CSVAGGPRWETQYF. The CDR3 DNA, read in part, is TGCAGCGTTGCAGGGGGGCCTAGGTGGGAGACC.

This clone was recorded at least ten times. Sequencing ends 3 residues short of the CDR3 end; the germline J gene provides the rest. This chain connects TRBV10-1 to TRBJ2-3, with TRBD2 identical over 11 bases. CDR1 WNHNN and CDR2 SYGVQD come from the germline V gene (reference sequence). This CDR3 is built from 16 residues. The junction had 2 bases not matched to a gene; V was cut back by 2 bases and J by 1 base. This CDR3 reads CASSEVAGGGTDTQYF. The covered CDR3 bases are TGCGCCAGCAGTGAGGTAGCGGGAGGGGGCACAGATACG.

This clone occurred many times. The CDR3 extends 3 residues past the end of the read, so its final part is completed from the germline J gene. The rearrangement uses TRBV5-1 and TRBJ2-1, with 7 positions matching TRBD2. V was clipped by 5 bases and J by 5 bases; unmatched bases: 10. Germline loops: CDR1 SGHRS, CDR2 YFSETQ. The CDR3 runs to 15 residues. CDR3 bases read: TGCGCCAGCAGGAGCGGGACCTACGCGAACAATGAG. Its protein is CASRSGTYANNE. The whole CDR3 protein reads CASRSGTYANNEQFF.

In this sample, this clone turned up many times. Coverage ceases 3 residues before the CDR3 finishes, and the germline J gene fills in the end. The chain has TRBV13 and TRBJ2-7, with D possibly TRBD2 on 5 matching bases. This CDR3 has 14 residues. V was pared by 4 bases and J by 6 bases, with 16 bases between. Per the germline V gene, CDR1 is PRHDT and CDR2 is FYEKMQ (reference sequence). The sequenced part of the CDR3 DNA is TGTGCCAGCAGCTCACTACTACTAGGCTCCGAG. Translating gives CASSSLLLGSE. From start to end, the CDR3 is CASSSLLLGSEQYF.

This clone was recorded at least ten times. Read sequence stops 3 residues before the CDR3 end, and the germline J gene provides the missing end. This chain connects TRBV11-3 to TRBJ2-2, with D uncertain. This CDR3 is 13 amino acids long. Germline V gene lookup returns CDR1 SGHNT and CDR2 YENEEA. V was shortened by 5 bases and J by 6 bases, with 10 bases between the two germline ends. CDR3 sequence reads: CASSPRFPGELFF. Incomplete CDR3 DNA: TGTGCCAGCAGCCCCCGTTTTCCCGGGGAG.

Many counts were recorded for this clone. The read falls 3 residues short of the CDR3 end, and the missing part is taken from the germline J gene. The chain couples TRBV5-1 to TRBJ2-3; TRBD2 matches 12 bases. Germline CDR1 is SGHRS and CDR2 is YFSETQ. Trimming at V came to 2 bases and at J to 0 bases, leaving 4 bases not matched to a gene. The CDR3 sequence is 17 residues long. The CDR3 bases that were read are TGCGCCAGCAGCTTTCGGACTAGCGGGGCGAGCACAGATACG. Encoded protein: CASSFRTSGASTDT. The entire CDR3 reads CASSFRTSGASTDTQYF.

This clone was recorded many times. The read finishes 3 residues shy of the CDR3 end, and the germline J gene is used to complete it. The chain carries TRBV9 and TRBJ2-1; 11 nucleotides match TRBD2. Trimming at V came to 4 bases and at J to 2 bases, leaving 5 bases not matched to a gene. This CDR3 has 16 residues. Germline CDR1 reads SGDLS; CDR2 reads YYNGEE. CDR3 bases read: TGTGCCAGCAGCCCCAGACTAGCGGGAACCTACAATGAG. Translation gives CASSPRLAGTYNE. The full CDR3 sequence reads CASSPRLAGTYNEQFF.

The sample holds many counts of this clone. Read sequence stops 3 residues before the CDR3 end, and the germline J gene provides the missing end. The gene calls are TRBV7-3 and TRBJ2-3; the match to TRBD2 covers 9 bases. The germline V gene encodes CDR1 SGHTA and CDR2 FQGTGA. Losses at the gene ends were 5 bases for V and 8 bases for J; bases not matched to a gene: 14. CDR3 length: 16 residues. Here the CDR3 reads CASSPVGGGDFGTQYF. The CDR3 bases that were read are TGTGCCAGCAGCCCGGTCGGCGGGGGGGACTTCGGTACG.

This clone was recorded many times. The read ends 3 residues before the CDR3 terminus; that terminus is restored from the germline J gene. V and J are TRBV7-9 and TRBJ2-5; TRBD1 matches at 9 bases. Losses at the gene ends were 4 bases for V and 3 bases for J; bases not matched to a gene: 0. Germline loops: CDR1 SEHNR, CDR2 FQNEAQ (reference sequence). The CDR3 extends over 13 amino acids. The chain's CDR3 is CASSWTGEETQYF. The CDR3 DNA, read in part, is TGTGCCAGCAGCTGGACAGGGGAAGAGACC.

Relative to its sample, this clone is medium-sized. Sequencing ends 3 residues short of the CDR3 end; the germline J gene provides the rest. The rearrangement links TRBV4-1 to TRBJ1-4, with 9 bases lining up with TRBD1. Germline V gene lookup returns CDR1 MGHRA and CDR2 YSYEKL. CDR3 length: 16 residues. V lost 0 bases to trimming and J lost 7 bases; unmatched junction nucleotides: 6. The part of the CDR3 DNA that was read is TGCGCCAGCAGCCAAGATCACGGGACAGGGTCTGAAAAA. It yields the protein CASSQDHGTGSEK. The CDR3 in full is CASSQDHGTGSEKLFF.

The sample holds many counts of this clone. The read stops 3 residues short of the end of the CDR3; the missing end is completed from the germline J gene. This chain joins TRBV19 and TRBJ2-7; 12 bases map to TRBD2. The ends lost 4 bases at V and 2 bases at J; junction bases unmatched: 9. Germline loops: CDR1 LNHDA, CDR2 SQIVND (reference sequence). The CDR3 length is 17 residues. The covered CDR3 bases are TGTGCCAGTAGTAGACTGACTAGCGGGGGCTCGCCCTACGAG. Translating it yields CASSRLTSGGSPYE. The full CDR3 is CASSRLTSGGSPYEQYF.

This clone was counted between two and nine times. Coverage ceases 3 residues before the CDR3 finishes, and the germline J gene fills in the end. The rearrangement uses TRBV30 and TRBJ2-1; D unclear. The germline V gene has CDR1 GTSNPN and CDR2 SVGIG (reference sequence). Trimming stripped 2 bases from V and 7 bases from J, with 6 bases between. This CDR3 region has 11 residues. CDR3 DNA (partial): TGTGCCTGGAGTATCAGGAATGAG. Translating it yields CAWSIRNE. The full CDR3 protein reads CAWSIRNEQFF.

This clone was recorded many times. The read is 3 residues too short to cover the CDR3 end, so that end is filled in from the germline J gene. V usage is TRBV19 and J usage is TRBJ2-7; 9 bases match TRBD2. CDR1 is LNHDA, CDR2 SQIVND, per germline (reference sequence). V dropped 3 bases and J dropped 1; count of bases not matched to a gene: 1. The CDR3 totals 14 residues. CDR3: CASSIGLASYEQYF. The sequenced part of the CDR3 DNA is TGTGCCAGTAGTATCGGACTAGCGTCCTACGAG.

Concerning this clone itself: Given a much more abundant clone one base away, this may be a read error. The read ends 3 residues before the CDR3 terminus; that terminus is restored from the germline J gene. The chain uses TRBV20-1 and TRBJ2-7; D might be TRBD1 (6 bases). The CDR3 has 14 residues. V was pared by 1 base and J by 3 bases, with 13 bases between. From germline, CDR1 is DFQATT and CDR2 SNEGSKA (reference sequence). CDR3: CSARGDKGIYEQYF. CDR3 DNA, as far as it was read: TGCAGTGCTAGAGGGGACAAGGGGATCTACGAG.

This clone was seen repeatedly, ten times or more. The sequenced CDR3 bases are TGTGCCAGCATGAAGGGACAGGGAGATGGCACCGGGGAG. This translates into CASMKGQGDGTGE. The complete CDR3 reads CASMKGQGDGTGELFF. This chain uses TRBV28 with TRBJ2-2; 9 bases are a match to TRBD1. The observed sequence ends 3 residues before the CDR3 terminus, with the missing tail filled in from the germline J gene. Germline loops: CDR1 MDHEN, CDR2 SYDVKM. CDR3 length: 16 amino acids. V shed 7 bases, J shed 4 bases, and the junction held 10 bases outside the gene matches.

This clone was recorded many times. CDR3 DNA (partial): TGTGCCTGGTCAGGGCCCGGC. The encoded protein is CAWSGPG. The CDR3 in its entirety is CAWSGPGYTF. The genes are TRBV30 and TRBJ1-2, with a tentative D call TRBD1 (5 bases). From the germline J gene comes the end of the CDR3, since the read stops 3 residues before it. Looked up from germline, CDR1 is GTSNPN and CDR2 is SVGIG (reference sequence). The CDR3 contains 10 residues.